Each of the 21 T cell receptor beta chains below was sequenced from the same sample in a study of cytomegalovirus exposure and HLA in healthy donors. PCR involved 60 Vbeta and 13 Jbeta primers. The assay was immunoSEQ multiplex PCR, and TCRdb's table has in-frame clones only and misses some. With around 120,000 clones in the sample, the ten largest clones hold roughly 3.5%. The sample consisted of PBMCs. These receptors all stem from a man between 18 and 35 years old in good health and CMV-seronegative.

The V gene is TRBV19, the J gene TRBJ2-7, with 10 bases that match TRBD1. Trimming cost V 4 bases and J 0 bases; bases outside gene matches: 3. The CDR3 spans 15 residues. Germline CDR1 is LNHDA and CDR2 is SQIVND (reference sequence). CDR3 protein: CASSTRDRGSYEQYF. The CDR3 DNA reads TGTGCCAGTAGTACCAGGGACAGGGGCTCCTACGAGCAGTACTTC.

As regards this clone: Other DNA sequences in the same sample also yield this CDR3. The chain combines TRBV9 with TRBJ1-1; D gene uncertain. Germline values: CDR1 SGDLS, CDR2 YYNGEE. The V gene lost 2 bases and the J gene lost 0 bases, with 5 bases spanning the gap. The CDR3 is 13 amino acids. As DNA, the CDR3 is TGTGCCAGCAGCGTGGCGGTGAACACTGAAGCTTTCTTT. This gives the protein CASSVAVNTEAFF.

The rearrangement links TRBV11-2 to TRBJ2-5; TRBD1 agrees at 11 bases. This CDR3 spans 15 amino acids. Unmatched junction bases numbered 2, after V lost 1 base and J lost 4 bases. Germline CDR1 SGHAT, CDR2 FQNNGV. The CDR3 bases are TGTGCCAGCAGCTTAGGGGACAGGGGGTCAGAGACCCAGTACTTC. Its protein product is CASSLGDRGSETQYF. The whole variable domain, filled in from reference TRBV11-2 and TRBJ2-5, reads EAGVAQSPRYKIIEKRQSVAFWCNPISGHATLYWYQQILGQGPKLLIQFQNNGVVDDSQLPKDRFSAERLKGVDSTLKIQPAKLEDSAVYLCASSLGDRGSETQYFGPGTRLLVL.

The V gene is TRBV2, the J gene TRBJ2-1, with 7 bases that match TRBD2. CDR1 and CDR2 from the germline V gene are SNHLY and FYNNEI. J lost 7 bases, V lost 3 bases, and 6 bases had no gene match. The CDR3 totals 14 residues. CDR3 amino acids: CASSDGRLGNEQFF. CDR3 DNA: TGTGCCAGCAGTGACGGGAGGCTGGGAAATGAGCAGTTCTTC.

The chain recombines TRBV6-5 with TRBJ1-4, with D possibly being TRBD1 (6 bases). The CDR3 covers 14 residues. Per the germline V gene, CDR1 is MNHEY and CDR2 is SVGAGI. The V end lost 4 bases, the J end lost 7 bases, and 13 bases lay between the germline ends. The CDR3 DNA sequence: TGTGCCAGCAGTTGGGAGGGGGGGGGTGAAAAACTGTTTTTT. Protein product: CASSWEGGGEKLFF.

The CDR3 protein is CASGLGREGKNIQYF. The DNA of the CDR3 is TGTGCTAGTGGTTTAGGTAGGGAGGGCAAAAACATTCAGTACTTC. This chain joins TRBV12-5 and TRBJ2-4, with 7 bases identical to TRBD2. Germline V gene sequence: CDR1 LGHNT, CDR2 FRNRAP. CDR3 length: 15 amino acids. The V gene end was trimmed by 3 bases and the J gene end by 3 bases; junction bases not matched to a gene: 5. The variable domain in full, with the rest retrieved from reference TRBV12-5 and TRBJ2-4, is DARVTQTPRHKVTEMGQEVTMRCQPILGHNTVFWYRQTMMQGLELLAYFRNRAPLDDSGMPKDRFSAEMPDATLATLKIQPSEPRDSAVYFCASGLGREGKNIQYFGAGTRLSVL.

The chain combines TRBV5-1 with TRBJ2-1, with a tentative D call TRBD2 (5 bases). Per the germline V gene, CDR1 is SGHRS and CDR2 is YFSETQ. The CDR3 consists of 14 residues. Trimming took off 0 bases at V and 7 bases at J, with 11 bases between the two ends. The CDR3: CASSLGLPGNEQFF. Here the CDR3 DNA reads TGCGCCAGCAGCTTGGGCCTTCCGGGGAATGAGCAGTTCTTC. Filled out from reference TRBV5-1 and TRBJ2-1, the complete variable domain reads KAGVTQTPRYLIKTRGQQVTLSCSPISGHRSVSWYQQTPGQGLQFLFEYFSETQRNKGNFPGRFSGRQFSNSRSEMNVSTLELGDSALYLCASSLGLPGNEQFFGPGTRLTVL.

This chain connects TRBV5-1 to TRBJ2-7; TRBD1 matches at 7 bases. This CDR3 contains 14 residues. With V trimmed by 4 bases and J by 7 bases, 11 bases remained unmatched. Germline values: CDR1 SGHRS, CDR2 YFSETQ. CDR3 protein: CASSREGGLGEQYF. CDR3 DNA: TGCGCCAGCAGCCGAGAAGGGGGCCTAGGGGAGCAGTACTTC.

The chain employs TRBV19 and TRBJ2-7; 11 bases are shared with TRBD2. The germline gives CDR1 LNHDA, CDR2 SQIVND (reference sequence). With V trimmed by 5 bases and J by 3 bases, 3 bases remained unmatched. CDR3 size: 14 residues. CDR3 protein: CASSWGLAVYEQYF. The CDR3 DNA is TGTGCCAGTAGTTGGGGACTAGCGGTCTACGAGCAGTACTTC.

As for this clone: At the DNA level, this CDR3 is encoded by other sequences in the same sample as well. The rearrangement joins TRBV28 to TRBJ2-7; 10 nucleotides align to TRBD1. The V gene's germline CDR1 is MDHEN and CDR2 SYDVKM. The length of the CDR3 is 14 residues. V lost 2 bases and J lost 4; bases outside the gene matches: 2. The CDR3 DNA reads TGTGCCAGCAGTTTAGGACAGGGGGGTTACGAGCAGTACTTC. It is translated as CASSLGQGGYEQYF.

CDR3 in amino acids: CSARITGEQFF. CDR3 sequence (DNA): TGCAGTGCTAGAATAACCGGTGAGCAGTTCTTC. V and J are TRBV20-1 and TRBJ2-1, with D unresolved. The germline V and J ends were trimmed by 2 bases and 9 bases, with 8 bases remaining between them. Germline CDR1 is DFQATT and CDR2 is SNEGSKA (reference sequence). The CDR3 has 11 amino acids.

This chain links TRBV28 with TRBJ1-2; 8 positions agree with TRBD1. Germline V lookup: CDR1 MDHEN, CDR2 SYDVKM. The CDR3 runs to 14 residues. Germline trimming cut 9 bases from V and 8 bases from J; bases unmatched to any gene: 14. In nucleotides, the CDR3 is TGTGCCAGTACGACAGGGGCATCACAAGGCGGCTACACCTTC. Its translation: CASTTGASQGGYTF.

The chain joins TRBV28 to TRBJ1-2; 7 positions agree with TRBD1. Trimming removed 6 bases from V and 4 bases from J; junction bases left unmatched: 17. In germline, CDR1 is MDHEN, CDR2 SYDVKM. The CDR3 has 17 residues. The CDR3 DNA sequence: TGTGCCAGCAGAATCCCGACAAAACCGGGACAGCCCTATGGCTACACCTTC. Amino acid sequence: CASRIPTKPGQPYGYTF.

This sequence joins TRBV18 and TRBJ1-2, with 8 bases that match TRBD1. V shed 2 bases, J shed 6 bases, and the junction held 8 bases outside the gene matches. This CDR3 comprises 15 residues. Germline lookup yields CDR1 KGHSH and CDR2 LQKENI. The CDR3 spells CASSPTRQGADGYTF. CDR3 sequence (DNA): TGTGCCAGCTCACCAACGCGGCAGGGGGCGGATGGCTACACCTTC.

The CDR3 bases are TGTGCCAGCAGCTTTATCGAGCGGCTCTCCCAAGAGACCCAGTACTTC. Amino acids: CASSFIERLSQETQYF. The V gene is TRBV7-9, the J gene TRBJ2-5, with a possible D match to TRBD2 (5 bases). Germline CDR1 reads SEHNR; CDR2 reads FQNEAQ (reference sequence). V was trimmed by 3 bases and J by 1 base, leaving 15 bases between them. There are 16 residues in the CDR3.

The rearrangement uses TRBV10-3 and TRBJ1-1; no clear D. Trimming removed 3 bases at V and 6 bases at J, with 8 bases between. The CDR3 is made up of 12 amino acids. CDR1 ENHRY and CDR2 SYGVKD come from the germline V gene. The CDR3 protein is CAISDRSAEAFF. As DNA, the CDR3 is TGTGCCATCAGTGATCGTAGCGCTGAAGCTTTCTTT.

The CDR3 bases are TGTGCCAGCAGTCTAACTGGTCAGAACACTGAAGCTTTCTTT. It yields the protein CASSLTGQNTEAFF. This chain links TRBV6-1 with TRBJ1-1; D call uncertain. Germline values: CDR1 MNHNS, CDR2 SASEGT. The CDR3 loop spans 14 amino acids. V was shortened by 5 bases and J by 1 base, with 11 bases between the two germline ends.

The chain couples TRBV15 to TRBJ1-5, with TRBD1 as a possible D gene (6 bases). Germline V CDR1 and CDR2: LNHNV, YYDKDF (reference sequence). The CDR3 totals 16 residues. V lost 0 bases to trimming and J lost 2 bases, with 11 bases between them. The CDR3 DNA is TGTGCCACCAGCAGAGATAAACAGGGTGGCAATCAGCCCCAGCATTTT. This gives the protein CATSRDKQGGNQPQHF.

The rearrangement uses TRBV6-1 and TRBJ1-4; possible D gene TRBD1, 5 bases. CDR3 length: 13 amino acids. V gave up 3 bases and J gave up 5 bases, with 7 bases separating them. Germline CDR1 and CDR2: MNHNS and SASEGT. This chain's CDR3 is CASSEGGNEKLFF. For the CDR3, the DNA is TGTGCCAGCAGTGAGGGGGGGAATGAAAAACTGTTTTTT.

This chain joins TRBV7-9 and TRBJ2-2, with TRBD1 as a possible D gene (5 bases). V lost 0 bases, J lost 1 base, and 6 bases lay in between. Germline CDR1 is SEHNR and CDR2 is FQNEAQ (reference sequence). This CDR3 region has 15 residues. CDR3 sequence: CASSLATVNTGELFF. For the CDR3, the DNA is TGTGCCAGCAGCTTAGCGACAGTGAACACCGGGGAGCTGTTTTTT.

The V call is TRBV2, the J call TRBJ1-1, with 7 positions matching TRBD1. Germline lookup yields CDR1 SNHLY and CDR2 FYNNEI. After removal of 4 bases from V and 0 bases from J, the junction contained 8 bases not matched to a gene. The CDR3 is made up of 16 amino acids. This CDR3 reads CASSGGQRLMNTEAFF. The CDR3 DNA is TGTGCCAGCAGTGGGGGACAGCGATTAATGAACACTGAAGCTTTCTTT. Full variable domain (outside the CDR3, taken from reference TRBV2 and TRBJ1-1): EPEVTQTPSHQVTQMGQEVILRCVPISNHLYFYWYRQILGQKVEFLVSFYNNEISEKSEIFDDQFSVERPDGSNFTLKIRSTKLEDSAMYFCASSGGQRLMNTEAFFGQGTRLTVV.